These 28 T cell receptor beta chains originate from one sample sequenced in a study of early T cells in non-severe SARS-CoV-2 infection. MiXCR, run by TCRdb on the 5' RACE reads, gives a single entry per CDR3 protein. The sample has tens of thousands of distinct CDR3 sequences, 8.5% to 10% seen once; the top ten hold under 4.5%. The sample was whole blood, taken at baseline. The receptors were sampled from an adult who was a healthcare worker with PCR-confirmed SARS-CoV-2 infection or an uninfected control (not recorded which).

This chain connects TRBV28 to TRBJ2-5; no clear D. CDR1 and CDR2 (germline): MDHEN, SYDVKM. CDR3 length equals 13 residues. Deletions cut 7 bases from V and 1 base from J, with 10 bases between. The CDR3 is CASTFNGQETQYF. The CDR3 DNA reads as TGTGCCAGCACCTTCAACGGCCAAGAGACCCAGTACTTC.

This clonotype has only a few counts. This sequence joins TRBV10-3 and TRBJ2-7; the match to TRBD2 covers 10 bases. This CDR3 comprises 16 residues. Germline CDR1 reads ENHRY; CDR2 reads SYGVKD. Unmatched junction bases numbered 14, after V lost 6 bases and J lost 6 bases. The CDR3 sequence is CAISRSGLAVQLEQYF. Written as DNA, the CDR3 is TGTGCCATCAGCCGATCCGGACTAGCGGTTCAACTCGAGCAGTACTTC.

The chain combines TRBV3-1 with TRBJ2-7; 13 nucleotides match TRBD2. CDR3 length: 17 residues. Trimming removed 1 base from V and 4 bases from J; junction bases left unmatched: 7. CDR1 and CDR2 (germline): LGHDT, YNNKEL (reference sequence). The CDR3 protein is CASSQGLGLAGLYEQYF. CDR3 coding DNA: TGTGCCAGCAGCCAAGGGCTGGGACTAGCGGGATTATACGAGCAGTACTTC.

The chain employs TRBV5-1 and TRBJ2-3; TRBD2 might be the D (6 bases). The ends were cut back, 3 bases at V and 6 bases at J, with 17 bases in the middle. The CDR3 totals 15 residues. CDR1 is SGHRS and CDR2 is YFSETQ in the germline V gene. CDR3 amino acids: CASSSPGLTGDTQYF. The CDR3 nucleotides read TGCGCCAGCAGCTCGCCGGGACTCACTGGGGATACGCAGTATTTT.

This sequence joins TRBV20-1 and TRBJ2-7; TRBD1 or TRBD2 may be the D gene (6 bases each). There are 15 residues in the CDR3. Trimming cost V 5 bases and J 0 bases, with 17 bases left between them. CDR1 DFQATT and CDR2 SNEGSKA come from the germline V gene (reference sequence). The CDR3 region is CSAGGRDGYSYEQYF. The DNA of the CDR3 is TGCAGTGCTGGGGGGCGGGACGGATACTCCTACGAGCAGTACTTC.

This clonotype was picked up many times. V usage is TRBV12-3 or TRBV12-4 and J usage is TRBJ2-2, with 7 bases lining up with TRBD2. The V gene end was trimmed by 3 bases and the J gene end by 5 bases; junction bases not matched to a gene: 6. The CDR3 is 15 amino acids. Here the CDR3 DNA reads TGTGCCAGCAGTTTGGGTTGGGAGGGGACCGGGGAGCTGTTTTTT. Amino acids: CASSLGWEGTGELFF.

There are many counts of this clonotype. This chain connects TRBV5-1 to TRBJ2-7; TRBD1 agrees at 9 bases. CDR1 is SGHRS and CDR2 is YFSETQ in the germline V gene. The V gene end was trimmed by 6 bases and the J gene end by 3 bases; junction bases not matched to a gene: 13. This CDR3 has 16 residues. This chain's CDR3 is CASTTGAGTGYYEQYF. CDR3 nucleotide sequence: TGCGCCAGCACCACCGGGGCCGGGACAGGGTACTACGAGCAGTACTTC.

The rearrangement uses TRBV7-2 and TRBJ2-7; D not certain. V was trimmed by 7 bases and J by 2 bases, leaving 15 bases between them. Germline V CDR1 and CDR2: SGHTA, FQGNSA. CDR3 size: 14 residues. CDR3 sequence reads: CASTPPPPTYEQYF. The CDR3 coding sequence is TGTGCCAGCACCCCTCCCCCACCAACCTACGAGCAGTACTTC.

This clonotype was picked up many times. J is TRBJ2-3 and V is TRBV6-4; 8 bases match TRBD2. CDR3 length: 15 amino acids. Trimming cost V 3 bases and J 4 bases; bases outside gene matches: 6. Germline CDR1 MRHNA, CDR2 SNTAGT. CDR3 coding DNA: TGTGCCAGCAGTGATCGGGGCGGGGGGCCAGATACGCAGTATTTT. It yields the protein CASSDRGGGPDTQYF.

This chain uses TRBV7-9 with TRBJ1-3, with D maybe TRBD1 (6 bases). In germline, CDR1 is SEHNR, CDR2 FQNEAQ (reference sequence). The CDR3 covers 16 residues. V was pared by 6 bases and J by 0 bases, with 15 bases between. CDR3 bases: TGTGCCAGCAGTCGTATAGGGGGTTTCTCTGGAAACACCATATATTTT. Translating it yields CASSRIGGFSGNTIYF.

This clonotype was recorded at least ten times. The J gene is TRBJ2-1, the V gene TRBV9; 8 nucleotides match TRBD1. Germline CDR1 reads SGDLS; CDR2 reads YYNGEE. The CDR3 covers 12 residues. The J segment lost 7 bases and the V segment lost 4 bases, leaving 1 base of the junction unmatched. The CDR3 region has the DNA TGTGCCAGCAGCCAGGGGGCGAATGAGCAGTTCTTC. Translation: CASSQGANEQFF.

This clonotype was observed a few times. The CDR3 reads CASSPRPAGTQYF. As DNA, the CDR3 is TGTGCCAGCAGCCCACGACCAGCGGGGACCCAGTACTTC. The rearrangement uses TRBV13 and TRBJ2-5, with D perhaps matching TRBD2 (6 bases). CDR3 length: 13 residues. V shed 5 bases and J shed 7 bases, with 14 bases lying between them. Germline CDR1 reads PRHDT; CDR2 reads FYEKMQ (reference sequence).

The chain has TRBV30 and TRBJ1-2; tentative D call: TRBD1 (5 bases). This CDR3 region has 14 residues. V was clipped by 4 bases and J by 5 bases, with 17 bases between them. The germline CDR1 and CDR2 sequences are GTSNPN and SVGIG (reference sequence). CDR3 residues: CAWTPRDRNYGYTF. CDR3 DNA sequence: TGTGCCTGGACCCCTAGGGACCGAAATTATGGCTACACCTTC.

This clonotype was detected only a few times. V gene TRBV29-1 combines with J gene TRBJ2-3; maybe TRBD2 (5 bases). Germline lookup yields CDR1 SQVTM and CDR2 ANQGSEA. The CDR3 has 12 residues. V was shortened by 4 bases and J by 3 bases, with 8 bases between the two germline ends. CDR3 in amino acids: CSVATSTDTQYF. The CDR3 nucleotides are TGCAGCGTTGCAACTAGTACAGATACGCAGTATTTT.

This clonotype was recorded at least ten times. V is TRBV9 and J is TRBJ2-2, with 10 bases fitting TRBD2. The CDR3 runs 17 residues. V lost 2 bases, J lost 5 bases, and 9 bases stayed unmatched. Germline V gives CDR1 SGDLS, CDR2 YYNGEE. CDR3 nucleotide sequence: TGTGCCAGCAGCGTCCCCTCTAGCGGGGGTGATACCGGGGAGCTGTTTTTT. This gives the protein CASSVPSSGGDTGELFF.

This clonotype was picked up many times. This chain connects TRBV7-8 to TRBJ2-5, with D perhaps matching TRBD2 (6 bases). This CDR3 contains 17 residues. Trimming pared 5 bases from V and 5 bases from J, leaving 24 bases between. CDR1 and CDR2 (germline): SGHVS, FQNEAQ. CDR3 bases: TGTGCCAGCAGCCCTTCGGGGCGCGGGGTGGTACGGGAGACCCAGTACTTC. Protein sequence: CASSPSGRGVVRETQYF.

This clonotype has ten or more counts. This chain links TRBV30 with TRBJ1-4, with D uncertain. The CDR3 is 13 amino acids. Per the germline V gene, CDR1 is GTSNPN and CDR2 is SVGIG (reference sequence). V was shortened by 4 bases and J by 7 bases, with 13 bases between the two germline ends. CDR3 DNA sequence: TGTGCCTGGAATCGAGGAAGGGCTGAAAAACTGTTTTTT. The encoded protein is CAWNRGRAEKLFF.

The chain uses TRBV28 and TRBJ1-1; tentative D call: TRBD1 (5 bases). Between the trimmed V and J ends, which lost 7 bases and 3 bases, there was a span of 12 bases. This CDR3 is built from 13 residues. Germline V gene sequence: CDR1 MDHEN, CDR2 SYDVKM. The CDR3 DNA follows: TGTGCCAGCATTCGGGGCTTGGACACTGAAGCTTTCTTT. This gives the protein CASIRGLDTEAFF.

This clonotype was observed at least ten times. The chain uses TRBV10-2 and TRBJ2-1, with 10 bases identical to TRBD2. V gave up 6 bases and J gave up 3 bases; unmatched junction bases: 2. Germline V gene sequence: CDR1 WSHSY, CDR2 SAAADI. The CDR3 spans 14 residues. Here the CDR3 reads CASRTSGDYNEQFF. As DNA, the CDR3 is TGCGCCAGCAGAACTAGCGGGGACTACAATGAGCAGTTCTTC.

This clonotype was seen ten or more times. Here the CDR3 DNA reads TGCAGCGTTGACATTTTGAAAGAGACCCAGTACTTC. As protein: CSVDILKETQYF. The chain recombines TRBV29-1 with TRBJ2-5; D ambiguous. The length of the CDR3 is 12 residues. V gave up 3 bases and J gave up 3 bases, with 8 bases separating them. The germline V gene has CDR1 SQVTM and CDR2 ANQGSEA. The whole variable domain, filled in from reference TRBV29-1 and TRBJ2-5, reads SAVISQKPSRDICQRGTSLTIQCQVDSQVTMMFWYRQQPGQSLTLIATANQGSEATYESGFVIDKFPISRPNLTFSTLTVSNMSPEDSSIYLCSVDILKETQYFGPGTRLLVL.

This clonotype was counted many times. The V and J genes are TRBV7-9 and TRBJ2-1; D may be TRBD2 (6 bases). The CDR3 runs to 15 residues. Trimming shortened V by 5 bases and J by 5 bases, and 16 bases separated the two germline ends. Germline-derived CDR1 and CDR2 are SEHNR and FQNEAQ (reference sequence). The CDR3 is CASSTSLGGDNEQFF. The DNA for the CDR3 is TGTGCCAGCAGCACCTCTCTGGGGGGTGACAATGAGCAGTTCTTC.

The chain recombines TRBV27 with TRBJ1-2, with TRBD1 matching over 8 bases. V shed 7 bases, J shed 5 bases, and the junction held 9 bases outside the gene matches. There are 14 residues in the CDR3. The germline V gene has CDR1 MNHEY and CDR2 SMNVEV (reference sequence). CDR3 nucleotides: TGTGCCAGCAAATTCCTAGGACAGGGTTATGGCTACACCTTC. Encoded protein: CASKFLGQGYGYTF.

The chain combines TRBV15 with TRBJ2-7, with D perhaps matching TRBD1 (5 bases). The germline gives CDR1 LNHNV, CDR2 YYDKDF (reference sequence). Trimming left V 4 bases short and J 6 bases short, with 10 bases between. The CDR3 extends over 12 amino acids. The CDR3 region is CATSIFGAEQYF. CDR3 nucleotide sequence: TGTGCCACCAGCATCTTTGGGGCCGAGCAGTACTTC.

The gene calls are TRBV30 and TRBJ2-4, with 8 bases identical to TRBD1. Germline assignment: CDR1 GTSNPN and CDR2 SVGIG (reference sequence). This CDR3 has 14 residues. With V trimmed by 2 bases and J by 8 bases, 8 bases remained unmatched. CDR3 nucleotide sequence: TGTGCCTGGAGTCCAGGGGGCGCTCAGGACATTCAGTACTTC. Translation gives CAWSPGGAQDIQYF.

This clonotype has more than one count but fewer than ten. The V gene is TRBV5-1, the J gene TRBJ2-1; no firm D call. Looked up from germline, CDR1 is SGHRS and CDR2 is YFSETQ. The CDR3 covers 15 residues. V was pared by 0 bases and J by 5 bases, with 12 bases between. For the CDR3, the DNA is TGCGCCAGCAGCTTGGGCAGGCGTCATAACAATGAGCAGTTCTTC. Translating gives CASSLGRRHNNEQFF.

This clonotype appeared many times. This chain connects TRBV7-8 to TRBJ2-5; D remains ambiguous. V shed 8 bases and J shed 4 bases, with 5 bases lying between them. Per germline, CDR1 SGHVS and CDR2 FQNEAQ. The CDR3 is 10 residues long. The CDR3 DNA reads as TGTGCCAGCGACGGAGAGACCCAGTACTTC. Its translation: CASDGETQYF.

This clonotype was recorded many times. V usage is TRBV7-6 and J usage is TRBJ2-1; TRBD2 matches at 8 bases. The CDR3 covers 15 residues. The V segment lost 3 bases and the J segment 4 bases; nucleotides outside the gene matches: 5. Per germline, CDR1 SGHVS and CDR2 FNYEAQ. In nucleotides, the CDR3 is TGTGCCAGCAGCTTGGAGCCTAGCGGGTACAATGAGCAGTTCTTC. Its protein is CASSLEPSGYNEQFF.

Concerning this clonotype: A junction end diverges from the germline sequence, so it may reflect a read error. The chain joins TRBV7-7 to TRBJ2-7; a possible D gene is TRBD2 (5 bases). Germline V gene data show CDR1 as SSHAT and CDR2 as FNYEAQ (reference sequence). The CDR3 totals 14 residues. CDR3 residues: CASSPGLNSYEQYF. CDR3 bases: TGTGCTAGCAGCCCCGGACTGAACTCCTACGAGCAGTACTTC.